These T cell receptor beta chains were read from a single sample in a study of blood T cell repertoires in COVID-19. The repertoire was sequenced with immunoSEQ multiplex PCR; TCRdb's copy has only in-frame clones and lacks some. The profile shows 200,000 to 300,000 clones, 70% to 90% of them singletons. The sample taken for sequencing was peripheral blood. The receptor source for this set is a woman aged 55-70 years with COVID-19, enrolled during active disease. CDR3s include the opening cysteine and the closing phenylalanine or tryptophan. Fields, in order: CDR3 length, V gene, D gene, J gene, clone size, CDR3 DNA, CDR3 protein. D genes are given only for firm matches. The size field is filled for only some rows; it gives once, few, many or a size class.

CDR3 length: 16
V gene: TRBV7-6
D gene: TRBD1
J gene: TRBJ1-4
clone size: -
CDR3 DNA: TGTGCCAGCAGCTTAGGTCCGGGACAGGGTGGTGAAAAACTGTTTTTT
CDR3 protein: CASSLGPGQGGEKLFF

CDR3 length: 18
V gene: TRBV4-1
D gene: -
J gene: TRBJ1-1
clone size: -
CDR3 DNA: TGCGCCAGCAGCCAAGGGAGGCCAGAGAGATTTGGGAACACTGAAGCTTTCTTT
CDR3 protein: CASSQGRPERFGNTEAFF

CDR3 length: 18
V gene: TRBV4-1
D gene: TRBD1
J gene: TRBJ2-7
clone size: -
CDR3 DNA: TGCGCCAGCAGCCAGCTCAGCCTGAGACAGGGGGGGACCTACGAGCAGTACTTC
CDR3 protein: CASSQLSLRQGGTYEQYF

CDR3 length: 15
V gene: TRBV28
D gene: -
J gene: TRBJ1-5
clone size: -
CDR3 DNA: TGTGCCAGCAGTTTCGCAGGGTATCAGAATCAGCCCCAGCATTTT
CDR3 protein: CASSFAGYQNQPQHF

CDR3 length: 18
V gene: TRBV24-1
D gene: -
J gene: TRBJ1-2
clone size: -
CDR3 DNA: TGTGCCACCAGTGATCCGGCAGCAGGAGGGATCTCTGGCTATGGCTACACCTTC
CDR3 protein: CATSDPAAGGISGYGYTF

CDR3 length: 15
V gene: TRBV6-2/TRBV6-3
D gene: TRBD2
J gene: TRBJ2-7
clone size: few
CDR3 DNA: TGTGCCAGCAGCGGGGGACTAGCGGGCACCTACGAGCAGTACTTC
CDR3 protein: CASSGGLAGTYEQYF

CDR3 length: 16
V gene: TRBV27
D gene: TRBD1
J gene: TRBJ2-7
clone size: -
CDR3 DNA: TGTGCCAGCAGTTCACCCACCGGGACAGGGGAGTACGAGCAGTACTTC
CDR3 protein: CASSSPTGTGEYEQYF

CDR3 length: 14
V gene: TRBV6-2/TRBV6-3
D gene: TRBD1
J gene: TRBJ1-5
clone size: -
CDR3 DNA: TGTGCCAGCAGTCGACAGGGGGTCCTTCAGCCCCAGCATTTT
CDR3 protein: CASSRQGVLQPQHF

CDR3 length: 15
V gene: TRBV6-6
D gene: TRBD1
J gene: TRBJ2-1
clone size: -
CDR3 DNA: TGTGCCAGCAGTACACAGGGGGCGAACTACAATGAGCAGTTCTTC
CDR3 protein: CASSTQGANYNEQFF

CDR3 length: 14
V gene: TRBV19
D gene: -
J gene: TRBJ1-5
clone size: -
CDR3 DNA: TGTGCCAGTAGTATACAGGGAAGCAATCAGCCCCAGCATTTT
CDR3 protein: CASSIQGSNQPQHF

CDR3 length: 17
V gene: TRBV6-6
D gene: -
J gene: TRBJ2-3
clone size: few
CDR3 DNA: TGTGCCAGCAGTCCTAACAGGGGGGGGTTCGGCACAGATACGCAGTATTTT
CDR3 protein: CASSPNRGGFGTDTQYF

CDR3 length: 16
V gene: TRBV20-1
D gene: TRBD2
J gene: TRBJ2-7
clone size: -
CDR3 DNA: TGCAGTGCTAGTGTCGTCGGGACTAGCGTTCGGAGGGAGCAGTACTTC
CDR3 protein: CSASVVGTSVRREQYF

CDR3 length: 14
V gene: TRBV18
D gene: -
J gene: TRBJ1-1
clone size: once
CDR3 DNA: TGTGCCAGCTCACCAGCGGAGGGGAACACTGAAGCTTTCTTT
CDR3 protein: CASSPAEGNTEAFF

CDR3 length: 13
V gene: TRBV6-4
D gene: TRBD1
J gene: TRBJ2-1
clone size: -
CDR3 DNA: TGTGCCGGGGGTGGGACAGACTACAATGAGCAGTTCTTC
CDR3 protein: CAGGGTDYNEQFF

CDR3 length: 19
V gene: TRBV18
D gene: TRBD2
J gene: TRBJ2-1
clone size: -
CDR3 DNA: TGTGCCAGCTCACCACAGGGGACTAGCGGGAGAGGGGCATACAATGAGCAGTTCTTC
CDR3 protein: CASSPQGTSGRGAYNEQFF

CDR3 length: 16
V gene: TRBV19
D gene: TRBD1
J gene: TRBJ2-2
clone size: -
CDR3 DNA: TGTGCCAGTAGTATAGGTGGGACAGCGAACACCGGGGAGCTGTTTTTT
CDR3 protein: CASSIGGTANTGELFF

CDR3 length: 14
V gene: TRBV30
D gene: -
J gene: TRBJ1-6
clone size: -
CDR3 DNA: TGTGCCTGGAGTTCGGGCAGGGAAAATTCACCCCTCCACTTT
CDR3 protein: CAWSSGRENSPLHF

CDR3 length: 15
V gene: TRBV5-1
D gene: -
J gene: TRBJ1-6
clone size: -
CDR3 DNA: TGCGCCAGCAGCTCCACCGGGATTACGAGTTCACCCCTCCACTTT
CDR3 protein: CASSSTGITSSPLHF

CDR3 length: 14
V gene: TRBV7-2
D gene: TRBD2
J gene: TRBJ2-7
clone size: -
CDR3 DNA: TGTGCCAGCAGCAGGAGCGGGAGTAGCTACGAGCAGTACTTC
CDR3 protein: CASSRSGSSYEQYF

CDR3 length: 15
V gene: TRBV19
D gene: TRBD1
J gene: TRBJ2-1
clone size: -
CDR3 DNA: TGTGCCAGTAGTATTGGCCAGGGGGTTTACAATGAGCAGTTCTTC
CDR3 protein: CASSIGQGVYNEQFF

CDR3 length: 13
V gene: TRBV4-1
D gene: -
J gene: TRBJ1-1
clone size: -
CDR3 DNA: TGCGCCAGCAGCCGAGGGTGGAACACTGAAGCTTTCTTT
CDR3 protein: CASSRGWNTEAFF

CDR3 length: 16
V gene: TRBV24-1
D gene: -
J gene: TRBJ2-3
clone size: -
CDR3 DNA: TGTGCCACCAGTGATTTCGGGAACCCCTACACAGATACGCAGTATTTT
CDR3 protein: CATSDFGNPYTDTQYF

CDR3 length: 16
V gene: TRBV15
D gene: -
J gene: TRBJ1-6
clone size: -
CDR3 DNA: TGTGCCACCAGCAGAGGGGTTGGGCCGAATAATTCACCCCTCCACTTT
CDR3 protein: CATSRGVGPNNSPLHF

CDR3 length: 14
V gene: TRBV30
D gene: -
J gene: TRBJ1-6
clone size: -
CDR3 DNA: TGTGCCTGGGGACTCGCGGACTATAATTCACCCCTCCACTTT
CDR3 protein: CAWGLADYNSPLHF

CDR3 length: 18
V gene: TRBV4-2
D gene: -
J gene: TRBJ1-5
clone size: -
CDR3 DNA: TGTGCCAGCAGCCAGGATCCCTCCGGGGGAAGGACCAGACAGCCCCAGCATTTT
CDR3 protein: CASSQDPSGGRTRQPQHF

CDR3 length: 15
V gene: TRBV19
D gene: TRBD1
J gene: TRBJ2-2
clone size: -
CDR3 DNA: TGTGCCAGCAAGGTGCCAGGGGGTAGAACCGGGGAGCTGTTTTTT
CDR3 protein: CASKVPGGRTGELFF

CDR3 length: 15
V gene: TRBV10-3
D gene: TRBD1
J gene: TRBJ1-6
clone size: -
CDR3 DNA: TGTGCCATCAGGGCTGACAGGGGGGTTTATTCACCCCTCCACTTT
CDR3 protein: CAIRADRGVYSPLHF

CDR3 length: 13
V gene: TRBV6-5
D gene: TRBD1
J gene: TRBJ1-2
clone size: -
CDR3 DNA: TGTGCCAGCAGTTACATTACAGGGGCTGGCTACACCTTC
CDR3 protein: CASSYITGAGYTF

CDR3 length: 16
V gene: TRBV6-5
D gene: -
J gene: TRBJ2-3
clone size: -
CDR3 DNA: TGTGCCAGCAGTTACTCGCTTCAGGGAAGCACAGATACGCAGTATTTT
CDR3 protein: CASSYSLQGSTDTQYF

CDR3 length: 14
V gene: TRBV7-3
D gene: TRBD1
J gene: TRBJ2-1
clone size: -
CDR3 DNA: TGTGCCAGCAGCTTCGGACAGGGCCTGAATGAGCAGTTCTTC
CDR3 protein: CASSFGQGLNEQFF

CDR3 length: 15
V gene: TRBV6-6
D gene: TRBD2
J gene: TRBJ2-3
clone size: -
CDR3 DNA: TGTGCCAGCAGTTCCGGGGCGGGAGCCACAGATACGCAGTATTTT
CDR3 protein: CASSSGAGATDTQYF

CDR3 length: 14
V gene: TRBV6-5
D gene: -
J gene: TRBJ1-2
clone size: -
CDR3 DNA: TGTGCCAGCAGGTCGAGGGGGAGGGTTTACGGCTACACCTTC
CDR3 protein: CASRSRGRVYGYTF

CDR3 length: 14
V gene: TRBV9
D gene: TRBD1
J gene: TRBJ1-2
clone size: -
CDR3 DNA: TGTGCCAGCAGCGTAGCCCAGGGGGCAGGAGGCTACACCTTC
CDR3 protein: CASSVAQGAGGYTF

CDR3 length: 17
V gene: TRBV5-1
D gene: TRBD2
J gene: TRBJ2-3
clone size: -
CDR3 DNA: TGCGCCAGCAGCCCCCGGACTAGCGGGACCCCGGGGGATACGCAGTATTTT
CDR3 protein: CASSPRTSGTPGDTQYF

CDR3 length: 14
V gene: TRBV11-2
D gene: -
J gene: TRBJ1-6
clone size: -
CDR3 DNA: TGTGCCAGCAGCCCCGGGACCTATAATTCACCCCTCCACTTT
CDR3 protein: CASSPGTYNSPLHF

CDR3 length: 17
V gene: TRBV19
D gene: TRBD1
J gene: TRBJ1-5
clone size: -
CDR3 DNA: TGTGCCAGTAGTATAGGAGCGATGGGACAGGCGTCGGGGCCCCAGCATTTT
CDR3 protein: CASSIGAMGQASGPQHF

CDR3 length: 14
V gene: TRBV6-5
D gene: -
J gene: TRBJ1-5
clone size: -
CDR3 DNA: TGTGCCAGCAGTAGGGGCGGTAGCAATCAGCCCCAGCATTTT
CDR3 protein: CASSRGGSNQPQHF